A selection of T cell receptor beta chains follows, all from one sample in a study of response to subunit inactivated influenza vaccine. TCRdb processed the RT-PCR reads anew with MiXCR; each CDR3 protein has one entry. The table has approximately 480,000 distinct CDR3 sequences, over 9.5% seen once. Source: PBMCs from blood, taken about 40 days after vaccination. These receptors were collected from a man in his fifties who received an inactivated influenza vaccine. The CDR3 runs from the conserved cysteine through the conserved F or W. D genes are given only for firm matches. Not all rows give a size; the values are once, few, many and, for expanded clones, a class.

j_gene	d_gene	v_gene	abundance	CDR3aa	CDR3nt
TRBJ2-3	-	TRBV5-1	few	CASSYYPTSVSPDTQYF	TGCGCCAGCAGCTACTATCCGACTAGTGTGAGTCCAGATACGCAGTATTTT
TRBJ2-2	-	TRBV27	-	CASSPGLTAPGELFF	TGTGCCAGCAGCCCGGGACTGACGGCCCCCGGGGAGCTGTTTTTT
TRBJ2-1	-	TRBV27	many	CASSGAFEQFF	TGTGCCAGCAGTGGGGCATTTGAGCAGTTCTTC
TRBJ1-1	TRBD1	TRBV20-1	few	CSAPGQGRTEAFF	TGCAGTGCACCAGGACAGGGGAGGACTGAAGCTTTCTTT
TRBJ2-5	-	TRBV6-4	few	CAIPGGGEETQYF	TGTGCCATCCCCGGAGGGGGGGAAGAGACCCAGTACTTC
TRBJ2-5	-	TRBV11-2	-	CASTLISQARGVGTQYF	TGTGCCAGCACCCTAATCTCCCAAGCTAGGGGGGTTGGGACCCAGTACTTC
TRBJ2-3	TRBD2	TRBV29-1	many	CSVQTSGRIDTQYF	TGCAGCGTTCAGACTAGCGGGAGAATAGATACGCAGTATTTT
TRBJ2-3	TRBD2	TRBV5-1	-	CASSYGVGGLAGMDTQYF	TGCGCCAGCAGCTATGGCGTTGGAGGACTAGCGGGTATGGATACGCAGTATTTT
TRBJ2-2	TRBD1	TRBV7-2	-	CASNTQGASTGELFF	TGTGCCAGCAACACGCAGGGGGCAAGCACCGGGGAGCTGTTTTTT
TRBJ2-5	-	TRBV21-1	-	CASSKAGPRGTKTQYF	TGTGCCAGCAGCAAAGCGGGCCCCCGGGGGACGAAGACCCAGTACTTC
TRBJ1-1	TRBD1	TRBV20-1	many	CSARVTGGAVAFF	TGCAGTGCCAGAGTGACAGGGGGCGCGGTAGCTTTCTTT
TRBJ2-3	-	TRBV10-3	few	CAISKRIPSTDTQYF	TGTGCCATCAGTAAGAGAATCCCTAGCACAGATACGCAGTATTTT
TRBJ2-3	TRBD2	TRBV6-1	few	CASRPPGGIADTQYF	TGTGCCAGCAGGCCCCCGGGGGGGATCGCAGATACGCAGTATTTT
TRBJ1-2	TRBD1	TRBV9	few	CASSVGTGGYTF	TGTGCCAGCAGCGTAGGGACAGGGGGCTACACCTTC
TRBJ1-2	-	TRBV5-1	few	CASSFGFFNPGRTNYGYTF	TGCGCCAGCAGCTTTGGCTTCTTTAACCCAGGACGGACAAACTATGGCTACACCTTC
TRBJ2-1	TRBD2	TRBV29-1	many	CSVDGLAVTYNEQFF	TGCAGCGTTGATGGACTAGCGGTGACCTACAATGAGCAGTTCTTC
TRBJ2-1	-	TRBV5-1	many	CASSRTGNNEQFF	TGCGCCAGCAGCCGGACTGGGAACAATGAGCAGTTCTTC
TRBJ2-5	-	TRBV7-2	few	CASSLRVSWETQYF	TGTGCCAGCAGCTTGAGGGTGTCCTGGGAGACCCAGTACTTC
TRBJ2-3	-	TRBV5-5	-	CASSLFRGDTDTQYF	TGTGCCAGCAGCTTATTTAGGGGTGATACAGATACGCAGTATTTT
TRBJ1-2	-	TRBV12-3/TRBV12-4	many	CASATGGYGYTF	TGTGCCAGCGCAACTGGGGGCTATGGCTACACCTTC
TRBJ2-5	TRBD2	TRBV11-1	-	CASSSDGGARPIRETQYF	TGTGCCAGCAGCTCCGACGGGGGGGCACGCCCAATTCGGGAGACCCAGTACTTC
TRBJ2-7	-	TRBV6-5	few	CASSYGRLYEQYF	TGTGCCAGCAGTTACGGTCGGCTATACGAGCAGTACTTC
TRBJ1-1	-	TRBV7-8	few	CASSIGEGTEAFF	TGTGCCAGCAGTATCGGGGAAGGCACTGAAGCTTTCTTT
TRBJ1-4	-	TRBV29-1	few	CSVGRTNEKLFF	TGCAGCGTTGGACGGACTAATGAAAAACTGTTTTTT
TRBJ2-7	TRBD1	TRBV29-1	few	CSGAGTGSLEQYF	TGCAGCGGGGCCGGGACAGGGTCGCTCGAGCAGTACTTC
TRBJ2-1	TRBD2	TRBV9	-	CASSAGTSGSGEQFF	TGTGCCAGCAGCGCCGGGACTAGCGGGAGCGGTGAGCAGTTCTTC
TRBJ2-1	TRBD2	TRBV5-1	-	CASSPSGGSQDEQFF	TGCGCCAGCAGCCCCAGCGGGGGATCTCAGGATGAGCAGTTCTTC
TRBJ2-5	TRBD1	TRBV28	many	CASSPTGTGIQETQYF	TGTGCCAGCAGTCCTACCGGGACAGGGATACAAGAGACCCAGTACTTC
TRBJ2-3	-	TRBV7-2	-	CASSLWQASKDTQYF	TGTGCCAGCAGCTTATGGCAGGCCTCAAAAGATACGCAGTATTTT
TRBJ2-3	-	TRBV11-2	few	CASSLSFRVTDTQYF	TGTGCCAGCAGCTTATCGTTCAGGGTAACAGATACGCAGTATTTT
TRBJ2-3	TRBD2	TRBV7-2	medium-sized	CASSLSLAGGRGTDTQYF	TGTGCCAGCAGCTTGTCGCTAGCGGGGGGGCGTGGCACAGATACGCAGTATTTT
TRBJ2-5	TRBD2	TRBV25-1	-	CASSESASGGPLAQYF	TGTGCCAGCAGTGAATCGGCTAGCGGAGGGCCCTTGGCCCAGTACTTC
TRBJ2-7	TRBD1	TRBV7-6	many	CASSRTGTYEQYF	TGTGCCAGCAGTCGGACAGGGACCTACGAGCAGTACTTC
TRBJ1-1	-	TRBV3-1	few	CASSQGVRNTEAFF	TGTGCCAGCAGCCAAGGGGTGAGGAACACTGAAGCTTTCTTT
TRBJ2-1	TRBD2	TRBV20-1	few	CSARDGGRALKNEQFF	TGCAGTGCTAGAGACGGCGGGAGGGCATTGAAAAATGAGCAGTTCTTC
TRBJ1-5	TRBD1	TRBV10-3	-	CAISESDRVGQPQHF	TGTGCCATCAGTGAGTCTGACAGGGTAGGACAGCCCCAGCATTTT
TRBJ1-1	TRBD1	TRBV7-2	many	CASSLASTGGATEAFF	TGTGCCAGCAGCTTAGCTTCCACAGGGGGTGCGACTGAAGCTTTCTTT
TRBJ2-3	TRBD1	TRBV6-1	many	CASSSNRGYTQYF	TGTGCCAGCAGCTCCAACAGGGGTTATACGCAGTATTTT
TRBJ2-7	TRBD1	TRBV6-2/TRBV6-3	few	CASRPLTGQQYF	TGTGCCAGCAGACCACTGACAGGGCAGCAGTACTTC
TRBJ1-2	-	TRBV7-6	many	CASSFSGTNYGYTF	TGTGCCAGCAGCTTTTCCGGGACTAACTATGGCTACACCTTC
TRBJ2-6	TRBD1	TRBV5-1	-	CASSHPPGQDISGANVLTF	TGCGCCAGCAGCCACCCACCGGGACAGGATATCTCTGGGGCCAACGTCCTGACTTTC
TRBJ1-2	TRBD1	TRBV7-2	many	CASSWTGGYGYTF	TGTGCCAGCAGCTGGACAGGGGGCTATGGCTACACCTTC
TRBJ2-1	TRBD2	TRBV24-1	few	CATSDRTSGWEQFF	TGTGCCACCAGTGATCGGACTAGCGGATGGGAGCAGTTCTTC
TRBJ2-1	-	TRBV7-8	-	CASRSGVGVYEQFF	TGTGCCAGCAGATCGGGGGTTGGAGTTTATGAGCAGTTCTTC
TRBJ2-5	TRBD1	TRBV5-4	-	CASSNIGQGLRETQYF	TGTGCCAGCAGCAATATTGGACAGGGGCTTAGGGAGACCCAGTACTTC
TRBJ2-7	-	TRBV28	-	CASSGPRLSDEQYF	TGTGCCAGCAGCGGGCCCAGGCTTTCGGACGAGCAGTACTTC
TRBJ2-6	-	TRBV9	few	CASSAPGAGANVLTF	TGTGCCAGCAGCGCCCCTGGTGCTGGGGCCAACGTCCTGACTTTC
TRBJ2-3	-	TRBV7-2	-	CASSTRGRLGTQYF	TGTGCCAGCAGCACGAGAGGCCGTTTGGGTACGCAGTATTTT
TRBJ2-3	TRBD2	TRBV5-6	few	CASTDQQRGGTDTQYF	TGTGCCAGCACCGACCAGCAGCGGGGGGGCACAGATACGCAGTATTTT
TRBJ1-5	-	TRBV21-1	few	CASSATDRGDVGNQPQHF	TGTGCCAGCAGCGCGACGGACAGGGGGGATGTGGGCAATCAGCCCCAGCATTTT
TRBJ2-3	-	TRBV20-1	few	CSARLPGRTTDTQYF	TGCAGTGCTAGACTACCGGGGCGTACCACAGATACGCAGTATTTT